In this sample, the clone carrying this TCR beta chain turned up many times. Time point of the sample: persistent/refractory GD, antithyroid drugs over 5 years with positive TRAb. There was RNA extracted from PBMCs, and the TCR library was made from it. Arm-PCR with iRepertoire HTBI primers amplified the CDR3 regions for these TCR beta libraries. In TCRdb, the multiplex PCR reads were re-called with MiXCR into one record per CDR3 protein. In the table there are 450,000 or so distinct CDR3 sequences, around 20% of which are singletons. This record belongs to a study of regulatory T cells in long-lasting Graves disease. Germline V CDR1 and CDR2: LGHNA, YNFKEQ. The CDR3 sequence is 14 residues long. V gave up 0 bases and J gave up 3 bases, with 8 bases separating them.

This specimen was peripheral blood mononuclear cells (PBMCs), taken when the disease was refractory, from a patient treated with antithyroid drugs. This receptor was taken from a female donor with Graves disease. The chain employs TRBV4-2 and TRBJ1-2, with a tentative D call TRBD1 (6 bases). Here the CDR3 reads CASSQDRTDYGYTF. CDR3 nucleotide sequence: TGTGCCAGCAGCCAAGACCGGACAGACTATGGCTACACCTTC.